A selection of T cell receptor beta chains follows, all from one sample in a study of blood T cell repertoires in COVID-19. Profiling relied on immunoSEQ multiplex PCR, and the TCRdb table lists in-frame clones only, not all of them. This sample has some 200,000 clones, with around nine tenths found just once. The sequencing input was peripheral blood. The receptors stem from a woman aged 70-85 years with COVID-19, enrolled during active disease. CDR3s leave out the opening cysteine and the closing phenylalanine or tryptophan.

j_call,v_call,cdr3_length,cdr3_aa
TRBJ1-1,TRBV7-2,12,ASSLAPGGAEAF
TRBJ1-3,TRBV7-8,12,ASSLVQTGNTIY
TRBJ2-5,TRBV19,11,ASSSGYQETQY
TRBJ2-7,TRBV11-3,11,ASSLAGAHEQY
TRBJ2-5,TRBV14,13,ASSPWTGGVETQY
TRBJ2-6,TRBV5-4,14,ASSSGGGIGANVLT
TRBJ2-7,TRBV7-6,12,ASSLGHNSYEQY
TRBJ2-5,TRBV3-1/TRBV3-2,15,ASSQAATSGRRETQY
TRBJ1-5,TRBV27,11,ASSREPDQPQH
TRBJ1-1,TRBV19,13,ASSRGQVMNTEAF
TRBJ2-1,TRBV3-1/TRBV3-2,15,ASSQERRGRRFGEQF
TRBJ1-5,TRBV10-3,14,AISEFGGGSNQPQH
TRBJ1-2,TRBV13,13,ASSSGDRGSYGYT
TRBJ2-2,TRBV6-6,11,ASTLQWVGELF
TRBJ1-2,TRBV3-1/TRBV3-2,10,ASSPNSYGYT